The 7 T cell receptor beta chains below were found in one sample sequenced in a study of T-cell memory formation after mild COVID-19. TCRdb passed the 5' RACE reads through MiXCR, listing each CDR3 protein once. The repertoire consists of roughly 150,000 distinct CDR3 sequences, with about 14% occurring once and the leading ten covering about 27%. Sequencing used PBMCs or a T cell subset sorted from them (not recorded which). These receptors were taken from an adult woman who had mild COVID-19 (a few samples of this study predate the infection). Cell type and time point are not known.

This clonotype has ten or more counts. This sequence joins TRBV10-3 and TRBJ1-4; a weak D match, TRBD1 (5 bases). Per the germline V gene, CDR1 is ENHRY and CDR2 is SYGVKD. CDR3 length: 14 residues. Trimming removed 4 bases at V and 8 bases at J, with 14 bases between. The CDR3 loop is CAISGAGSGEKLFF. Here the CDR3 DNA reads TGTGCCATCAGTGGGGCAGGATCAGGGGAAAAACTGTTTTTT.

This clonotype was seen more than once but under ten times. The chain is built from TRBV9 and TRBJ2-1; D is unclear. This CDR3 region has 17 residues. In germline, CDR1 is SGDLS, CDR2 YYNGEE. V lost 7 bases and J 0 bases, leaving 20 bases between the germline ends. For the CDR3, the DNA is TGTGCCAGCCCCCCCGGGCCCAGTTCAAGCTCCTACAATGAGCAGTTCTTC. Its translation is CASPPGPSSSSYNEQFF.

This clonotype was seen more than once but under ten times. The chain couples TRBV4-1 to TRBJ2-1; D ambiguous. Trimming stripped 0 bases from V and 6 bases from J, with 9 bases between. This CDR3 has 14 amino acids. The V gene's germline CDR1 is MGHRA and CDR2 YSYEKL. The CDR3 bases are TGCGCCAGCAGCCAAGATTTTGAGACCAATGAGCAGTTCTTC. Translating gives CASSQDFETNEQFF.

At least ten counts were recorded for this clonotype. V is TRBV7-6 and J is TRBJ2-2; a possible D gene is TRBD1 (6 bases). Germline CDR1 SGHVS, CDR2 FNYEAQ. The CDR3 is 14 amino acids. The V end lost 6 bases, the J end lost 1 base, and 9 bases lay between the germline ends. CDR3 sequence (DNA): TGTGCCAGCAGTTTGGGACAGAACACCGGGGAGCTGTTTTTT. Translated: CASSLGQNTGELFF.

The genes are TRBV12-5 and TRBJ2-2; no clear D. V was pared by 1 base and J by 5 bases, with 11 bases between. Germline CDR1 is LGHNT and CDR2 is FRNRAP. The CDR3 covers 15 residues. The CDR3 DNA is TGTGCTAGTGGTTTGGGACATGGGGAAACCGGGGAGCTGTTTTTT. Residues: CASGLGHGETGELFF.

J is TRBJ2-7 and V is TRBV20-1; 10 positions match TRBD2. The J segment lost 1 base and the V segment lost 5 bases, leaving 8 bases of the junction unmatched. Germline V CDR1 and CDR2: DFQATT, SNEGSKA (reference sequence). The CDR3 contains 15 residues. The CDR3 region has the DNA TGCAGTGCTCCTAATAGCGGGGGGCCTTCCTACGAGCAGTACTTC. Translation gives CSAPNSGGPSYEQYF.

In this sample, this clonotype turned up a few times. This rearrangement joins TRBV19 to TRBJ2-2; 7 bases map to TRBD2. This CDR3 region has 16 residues. V lost 1 base, J lost 3 bases, and 5 bases stayed unmatched. In germline, CDR1 is LNHDA, CDR2 SQIVND (reference sequence). The CDR3 sequence: CASSIAWLADTGELFF. CDR3 DNA: TGTGCCAGTAGTATAGCCTGGCTAGCGGACACCGGGGAGCTGTTTTTT.